Only one count was recorded for the clone carrying this T cell receptor (beta chain). The data are from a study of tumor and adjacent non-tumor tissue in lung cancer. Study-level background: There were 11 to 12 adenocarcinoma, a couple of squamous cell carcinoma and 1 small cell lung cancer cases. Aged about 31 to 80 years, patients included fewer than 11 men and 5 women with stage I to III disease.

No cell sorting was done before RNA was extracted from the tissue. The CDR3 sequence is 14 residues long. In germline, CDR1 is GTSNPN, CDR2 SVGIG (reference sequence). Trimming left V 5 bases short and J 9 bases short, with 20 bases between. Three rounds of nested PCR, following a modified ARM-PCR protocol, produced the TCRbeta library. Via MiXCR, TCRdb re-called the multiplex PCR reads, giving one row per CDR3 protein. The table has 90,000 to 110,000 distinct CDR3 sequences, 75% seen once. What was sequenced was lung tumor tissue. The chain joins TRBV30 to TRBJ2-1, with a weak D call TRBD2 (5 bases). This TCR came from a woman aged 55-69 years with non-small cell lung cancer. CDR3: CAWASAGALGEQFF. The CDR3, as DNA: TGTGCCTGGGCAAGTGCGGGCGCCCTCGGTGAGCAGTTCTTC.